This record covers a single T cell receptor beta chain. Original methodology: Estimates of nucleated cell counts were drawn from the amplification of reference gene primers. Repertoires were generated with immunoSEQ multiplex PCR, while TCRdb's copy carries only in-frame clones and drops some. V, J and clone size derive from that table, while D and trimming were established from the DNA sequence. The sample carries more than 90,000 clones, about 91% recorded once. These data are taken from a study of blood T cell repertoires in COVID-19. Study-level information: Specimens from acute and convalescent COVID-19 originated in the United States, Italy and Spain. T cells, B-cell-depleted T cells, or PBMCs provided the cDNA or gDNA that served as material.

V shed 1 base and J shed 4 bases, with 8 bases lying between them. This CDR3 region has 13 residues. Germline values: CDR1 SGHVS, CDR2 FQNEAQ. This chain uses TRBV7-8 with TRBJ2-7, with no clear D. The TCR originated in a man aged 50 to 60 with acute or convalescent COVID-19. Source material: peripheral blood. In nucleotides, the CDR3 is TGTGCCAGCAGCTTAGGTACACCTTACGAGCAGTACTTC. Encoded protein: CASSLGTPYEQYF.